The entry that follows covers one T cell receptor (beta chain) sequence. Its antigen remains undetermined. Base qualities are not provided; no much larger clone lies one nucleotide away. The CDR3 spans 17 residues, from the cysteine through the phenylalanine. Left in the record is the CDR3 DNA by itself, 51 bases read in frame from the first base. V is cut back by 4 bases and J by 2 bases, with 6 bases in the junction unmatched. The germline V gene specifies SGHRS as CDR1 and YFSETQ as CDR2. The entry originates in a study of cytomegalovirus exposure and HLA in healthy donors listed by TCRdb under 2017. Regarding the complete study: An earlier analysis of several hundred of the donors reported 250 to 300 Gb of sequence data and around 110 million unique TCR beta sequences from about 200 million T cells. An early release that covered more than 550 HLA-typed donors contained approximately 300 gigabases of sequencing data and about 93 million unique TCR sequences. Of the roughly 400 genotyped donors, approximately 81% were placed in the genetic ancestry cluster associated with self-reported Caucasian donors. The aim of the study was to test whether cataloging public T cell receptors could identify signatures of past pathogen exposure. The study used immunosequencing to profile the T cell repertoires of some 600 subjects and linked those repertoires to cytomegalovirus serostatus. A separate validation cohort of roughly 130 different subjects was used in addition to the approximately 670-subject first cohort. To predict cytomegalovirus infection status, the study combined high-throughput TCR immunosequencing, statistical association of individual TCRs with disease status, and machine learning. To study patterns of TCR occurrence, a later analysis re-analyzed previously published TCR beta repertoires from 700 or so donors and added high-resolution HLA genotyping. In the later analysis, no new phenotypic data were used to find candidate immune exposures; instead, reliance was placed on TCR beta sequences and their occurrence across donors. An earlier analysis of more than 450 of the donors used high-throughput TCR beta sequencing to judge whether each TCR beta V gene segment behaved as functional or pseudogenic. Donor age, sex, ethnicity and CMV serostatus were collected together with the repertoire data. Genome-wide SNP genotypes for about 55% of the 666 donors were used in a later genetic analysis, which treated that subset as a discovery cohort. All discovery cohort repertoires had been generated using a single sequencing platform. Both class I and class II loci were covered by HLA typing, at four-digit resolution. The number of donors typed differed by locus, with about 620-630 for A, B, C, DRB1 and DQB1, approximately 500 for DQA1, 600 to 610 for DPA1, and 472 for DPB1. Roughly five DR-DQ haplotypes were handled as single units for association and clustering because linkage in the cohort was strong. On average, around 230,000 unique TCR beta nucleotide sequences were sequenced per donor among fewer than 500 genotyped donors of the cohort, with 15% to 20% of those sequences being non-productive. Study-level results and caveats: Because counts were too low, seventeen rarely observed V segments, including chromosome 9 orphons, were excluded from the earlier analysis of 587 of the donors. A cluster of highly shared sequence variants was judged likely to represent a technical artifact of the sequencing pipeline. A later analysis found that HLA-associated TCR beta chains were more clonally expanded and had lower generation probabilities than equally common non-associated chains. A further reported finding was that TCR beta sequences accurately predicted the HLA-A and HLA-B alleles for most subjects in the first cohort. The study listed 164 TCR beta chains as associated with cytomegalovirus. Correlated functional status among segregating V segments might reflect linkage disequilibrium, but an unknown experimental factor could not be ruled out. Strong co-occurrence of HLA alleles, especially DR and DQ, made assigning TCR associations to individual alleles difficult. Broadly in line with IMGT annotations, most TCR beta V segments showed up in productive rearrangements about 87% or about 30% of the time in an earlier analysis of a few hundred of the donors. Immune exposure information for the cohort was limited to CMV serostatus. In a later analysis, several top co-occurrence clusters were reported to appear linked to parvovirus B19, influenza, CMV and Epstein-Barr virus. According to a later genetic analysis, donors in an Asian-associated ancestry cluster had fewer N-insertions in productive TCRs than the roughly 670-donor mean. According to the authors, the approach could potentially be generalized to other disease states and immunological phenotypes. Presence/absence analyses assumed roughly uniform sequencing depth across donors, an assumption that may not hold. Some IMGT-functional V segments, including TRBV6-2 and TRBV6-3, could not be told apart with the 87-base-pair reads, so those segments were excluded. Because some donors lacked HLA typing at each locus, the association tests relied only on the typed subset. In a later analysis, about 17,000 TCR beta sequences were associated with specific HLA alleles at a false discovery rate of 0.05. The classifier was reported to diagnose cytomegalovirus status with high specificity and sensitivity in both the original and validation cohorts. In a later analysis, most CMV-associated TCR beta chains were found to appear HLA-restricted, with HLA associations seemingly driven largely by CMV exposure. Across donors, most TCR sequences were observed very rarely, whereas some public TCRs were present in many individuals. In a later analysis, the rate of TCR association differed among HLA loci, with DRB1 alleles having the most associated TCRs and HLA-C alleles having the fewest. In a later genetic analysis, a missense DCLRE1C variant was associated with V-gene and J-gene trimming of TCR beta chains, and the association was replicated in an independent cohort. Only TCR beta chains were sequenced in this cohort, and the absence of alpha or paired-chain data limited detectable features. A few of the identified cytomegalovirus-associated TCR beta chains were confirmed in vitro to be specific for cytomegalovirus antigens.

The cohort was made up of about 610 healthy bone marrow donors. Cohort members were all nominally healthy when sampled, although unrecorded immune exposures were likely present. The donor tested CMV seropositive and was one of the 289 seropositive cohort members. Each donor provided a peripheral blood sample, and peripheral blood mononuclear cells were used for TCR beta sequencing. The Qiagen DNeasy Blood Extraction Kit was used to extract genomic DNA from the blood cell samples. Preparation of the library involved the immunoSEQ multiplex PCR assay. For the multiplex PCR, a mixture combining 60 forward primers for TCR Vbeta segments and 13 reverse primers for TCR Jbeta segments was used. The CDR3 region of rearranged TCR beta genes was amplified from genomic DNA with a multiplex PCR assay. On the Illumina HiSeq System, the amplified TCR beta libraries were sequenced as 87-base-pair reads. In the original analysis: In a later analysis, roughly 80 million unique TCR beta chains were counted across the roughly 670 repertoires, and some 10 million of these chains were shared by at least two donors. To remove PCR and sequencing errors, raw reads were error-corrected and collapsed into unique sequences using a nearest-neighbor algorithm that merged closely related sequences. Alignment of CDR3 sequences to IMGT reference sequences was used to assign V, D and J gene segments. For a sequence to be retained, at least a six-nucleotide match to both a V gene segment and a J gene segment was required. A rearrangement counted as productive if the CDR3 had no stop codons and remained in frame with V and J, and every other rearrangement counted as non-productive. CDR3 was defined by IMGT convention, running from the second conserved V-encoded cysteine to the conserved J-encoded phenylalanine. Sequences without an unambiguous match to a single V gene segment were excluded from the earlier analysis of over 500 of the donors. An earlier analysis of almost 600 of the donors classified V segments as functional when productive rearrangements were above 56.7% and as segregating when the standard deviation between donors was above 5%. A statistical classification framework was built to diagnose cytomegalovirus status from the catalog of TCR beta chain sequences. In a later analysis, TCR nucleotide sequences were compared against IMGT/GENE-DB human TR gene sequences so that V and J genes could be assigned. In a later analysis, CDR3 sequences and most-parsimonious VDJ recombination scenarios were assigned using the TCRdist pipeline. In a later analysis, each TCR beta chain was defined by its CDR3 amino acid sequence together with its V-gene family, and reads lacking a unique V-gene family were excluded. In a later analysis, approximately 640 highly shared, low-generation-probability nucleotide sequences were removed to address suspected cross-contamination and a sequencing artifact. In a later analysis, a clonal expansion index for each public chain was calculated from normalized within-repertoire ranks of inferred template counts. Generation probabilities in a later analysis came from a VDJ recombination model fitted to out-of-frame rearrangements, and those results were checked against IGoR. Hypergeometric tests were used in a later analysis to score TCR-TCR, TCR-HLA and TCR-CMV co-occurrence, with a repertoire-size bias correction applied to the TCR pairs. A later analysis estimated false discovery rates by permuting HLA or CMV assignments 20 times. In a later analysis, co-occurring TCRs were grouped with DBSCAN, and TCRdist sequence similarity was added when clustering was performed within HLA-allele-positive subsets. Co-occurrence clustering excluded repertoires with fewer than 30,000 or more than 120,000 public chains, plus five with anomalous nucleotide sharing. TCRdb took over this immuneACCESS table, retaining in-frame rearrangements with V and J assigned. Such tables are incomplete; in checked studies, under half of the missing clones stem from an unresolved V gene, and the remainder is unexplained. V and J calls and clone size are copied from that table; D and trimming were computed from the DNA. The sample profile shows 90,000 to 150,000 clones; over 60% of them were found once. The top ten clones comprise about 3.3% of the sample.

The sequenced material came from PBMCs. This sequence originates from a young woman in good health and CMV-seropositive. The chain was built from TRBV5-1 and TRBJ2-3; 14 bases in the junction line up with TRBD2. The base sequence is TGCGCCAGCAGCGGCGGACTAGCGGGGGGCCCCACAGATACGCAGTATTTT. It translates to CASSGGLAGGPTDTQYF.